The rows below give T cell receptor beta chains drawn from one sample of a study of T cell repertoires in cytomegalovirus infection. TCRdb itself ran the reads through MiXCR, one entry per CDR3 protein. The sample lists about 300,000 distinct CDR3 sequences, 9.6% occurring once. The sequencing sample was made of PBMCs. The receptors derive from a human donor in good health (CMV status not recorded). Some clones in this sample may be carry-over from other donors' samples. CDR3s include the opening cysteine and the closing phenylalanine or tryptophan. Fields, in order: J gene, D gene, clone size, V gene, CDR3 protein, CDR3 DNA. D genes are given only for firm matches. Clone size is not always given. Where it is, it says once, few, many or a class for expanded clones.

J: TRBJ1-6
D: -
size: many
V: TRBV7-2
CDR3: CASSPGNSPLHF
DNA: TGTGCCAGCAGCCCAGGGAACTCACCCCTCCACTTT

J: TRBJ2-1
D: -
size: many
V: TRBV28
CDR3: CASLGLASSYNEQFF
DNA: TGTGCCAGCCTGGGGCTAGCGAGCTCCTACAATGAGCAGTTCTTC

J: TRBJ2-2
D: TRBD2
size: few
V: TRBV29-1
CDR3: CSAGTSGGFTGELFF
DNA: TGCAGCGCCGGGACTAGCGGGGGGTTCACCGGGGAGCTGTTTTTT

J: TRBJ1-1
D: -
size: -
V: TRBV13
CDR3: CASSLGFRMVPGAFF
DNA: TGTGCCAGCAGCTTAGGTTTTAGAATGGTCCCGGGAGCTTTCTTT

J: TRBJ2-1
D: -
size: -
V: TRBV19
CDR3: CASSVDSPSYNEQFF
DNA: TGTGCCAGTAGTGTAGACTCGCCTTCTTACAATGAGCAGTTCTTC

J: TRBJ2-2
D: -
size: many
V: TRBV5-1
CDR3: CASSWSDTGELFF
DNA: TGCGCCAGCAGCTGGTCAGATACCGGGGAGCTGTTTTTT

J: TRBJ2-2
D: -
size: many
V: TRBV6-5
CDR3: CASSKRGTNTGELFF
DNA: TGTGCCAGCAGCAAGAGGGGGACGAACACCGGGGAGCTGTTTTTT

J: TRBJ2-2
D: TRBD1
size: few
V: TRBV28
CDR3: CASGQEAGELFF
DNA: TGTGCCAGTGGACAGGAGGCCGGGGAGCTGTTTTTT

J: TRBJ1-6
D: TRBD1
size: few
V: TRBV5-6
CDR3: CASSSQTSGTVNSPLHF
DNA: TGTGCCAGCAGCTCCCAGACCTCCGGGACAGTTAATTCACCCCTCCACTTT

J: TRBJ1-6
D: TRBD1
size: many
V: TRBV10-3
CDR3: CAISPDRGQGSPLHF
DNA: TGTGCCATCAGTCCGGACAGGGGGCAAGGTTCACCCCTCCACTTT

J: TRBJ1-5
D: -
size: -
V: TRBV7-9
CDR3: CASSFEGPYRNQPQHF
DNA: TGTGCCAGCAGCTTCGAGGGGCCTTACCGCAATCAGCCCCAGCATTTT

J: TRBJ2-4
D: TRBD2
size: many
V: TRBV6-1
CDR3: CASSEIRTSGGAQAQYF
DNA: TGTGCCAGCAGTGAAATCAGGACTAGCGGGGGGGCCCAAGCTCAGTACTTC

J: TRBJ1-1
D: -
size: many
V: TRBV18
CDR3: CASSRVDGGTEAFF
DNA: TGTGCCAGCTCACGGGTGGACGGGGGCACTGAAGCTTTCTTT

J: TRBJ2-1
D: TRBD1
size: many
V: TRBV29-1
CDR3: CSVEGGRGFYNEQFF
DNA: TGCAGCGTTGAAGGGGGCAGGGGGTTCTACAATGAGCAGTTCTTC

J: TRBJ2-5
D: -
size: many
V: TRBV20-1
CDR3: CSARSAGETQYF
DNA: TGCAGTGCTAGATCCGCGGGAGAGACCCAGTACTTC

J: TRBJ1-4
D: -
size: -
V: TRBV7-2
CDR3: CASSVGLGNEKLFF
DNA: TGTGCCAGCAGCGTCGGACTGGGTAATGAAAAACTGTTTTTT

J: TRBJ1-5
D: -
size: -
V: TRBV3-1
CDR3: CASSQGGAGNQPQHF
DNA: TGTGCCAGCAGCCAAGGGGGTGCAGGCAATCAGCCCCAGCATTTT

J: TRBJ1-2
D: TRBD1
size: many
V: TRBV6-5
CDR3: CASSPPPGQGHYGYTF
DNA: TGTGCCAGCAGCCCCCCCCCGGGACAGGGCCACTATGGCTACACCTTC

J: TRBJ1-1
D: TRBD1
size: many
V: TRBV29-1
CDR3: CSVEPVGTVSNTEAFF
DNA: TGCAGCGTTGAACCGGTTGGGACAGTGTCGAACACTGAAGCTTTCTTT

J: TRBJ1-1
D: TRBD1
size: -
V: TRBV29-1
CDR3: CSSGMWDRGFKNTEAFF
DNA: TGCAGCTCGGGGATGTGGGACAGGGGGTTTAAGAACACTGAAGCTTTCTTT

J: TRBJ2-1
D: -
size: once
V: TRBV11-3
CDR3: CASSLGGRGNNEQFF
DNA: TGTGCCAGCAGCTTAGGCGGTCGGGGAAACAATGAGCAGTTCTTC

J: TRBJ2-1
D: TRBD2
size: few
V: TRBV9
CDR3: CASSVHLLAGGPKEQFF
DNA: TGTGCCAGCAGCGTCCACCTACTAGCGGGGGGGCCTAAGGAGCAGTTCTTC

J: TRBJ2-5
D: TRBD1
size: many
V: TRBV14
CDR3: CASSGRQGIRETQYF
DNA: TGTGCCAGCAGCGGTCGACAGGGGATCCGCGAGACCCAGTACTTC

J: TRBJ2-3
D: TRBD1
size: many
V: TRBV6-5
CDR3: CASNPGQGIPDTQYF
DNA: TGTGCCAGCAACCCGGGACAGGGTATTCCAGATACGCAGTATTTT

J: TRBJ1-2
D: -
size: many
V: TRBV27
CDR3: CASSLSGAYGYTF
DNA: TGTGCCAGCAGTTTATCGGGGGCCTATGGCTACACCTTC

J: TRBJ1-1
D: TRBD1
size: many
V: TRBV4-1
CDR3: CASSLKGGPDRQRGPEAFF
DNA: TGCGCCAGCAGCCTAAAGGGGGGACCGGACAGGCAAAGGGGTCCTGAAGCTTTCTTT